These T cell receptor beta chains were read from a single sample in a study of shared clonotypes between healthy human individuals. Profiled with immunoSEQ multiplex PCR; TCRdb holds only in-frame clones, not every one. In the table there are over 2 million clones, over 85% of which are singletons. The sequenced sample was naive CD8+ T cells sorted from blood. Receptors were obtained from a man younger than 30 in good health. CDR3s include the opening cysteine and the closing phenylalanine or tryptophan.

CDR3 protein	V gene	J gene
CASSLETRGWDEQFF	TRBV11-2	TRBJ2-1
CASSQGTSREQYF	TRBV4-3	TRBJ2-7
CASSSTRGSEAFF	TRBV5-5	TRBJ1-1
CASKGIVPGQVYNEQFF	TRBV4-1	TRBJ2-1
CSVNPGQHTDTQYF	TRBV29-1	TRBJ2-3
CASSYTPGTDTQYF	TRBV7-6	TRBJ2-3
CASSFWGAAEAFF	TRBV27	TRBJ1-1
CASSPEGGGLYEQYF	TRBV5-1	TRBJ2-7
CASSVGDSLNTEAFF	TRBV9	TRBJ1-1
CASSPDRGHTEAFF	TRBV7-8	TRBJ1-1
CASYGRTPTNTGELFF	TRBV19	TRBJ2-2
CATRVYGSTDTQYF	TRBV15	TRBJ2-3
CASSLNRVEQYF	TRBV7-6	TRBJ2-7
CASSSGTGNEKLFF	TRBV19	TRBJ1-4
CAILGLNTGELFF	TRBV6-6	TRBJ2-2
CASSSASYEQYF	TRBV27	TRBJ2-7
CASSQASGTSVYEQYF	TRBV4-3	TRBJ2-7
CASSQLSGGADTQYF	TRBV4-1	TRBJ2-3
CASSWERQGAYYGYTF	TRBV5-1	TRBJ1-2
CAISDWTSGGQGDTQYF	TRBV10-3	TRBJ2-3
CASSEYRDSYNSPLHF	TRBV6-1	TRBJ1-6
CASSLIQNGIQYF	TRBV7-2	TRBJ2-4
CAGSLLGPGNTIYF	TRBV28	TRBJ1-3
CASSTSKRGATDTQYF	TRBV7-9	TRBJ2-3
CASSFNEASTDTQYF	TRBV28	TRBJ2-3
CSARVVETQYF	TRBV20-1	TRBJ2-5
CASSFLGRGGAYEQYF	TRBV27	TRBJ2-7
CASSFSRTGTGYGYTF	TRBV27	TRBJ1-2
CASSIRNYNEQFF	TRBV27	TRBJ2-1
CASSATTFLSTDTQYF	TRBV28	TRBJ2-3
CASSLESLSGRINNEQFF	TRBV11-2	TRBJ2-1
CATSRDSFVPQHF	TRBV15	TRBJ1-5
CASSRTDDLSGYTF	TRBV6-5	TRBJ1-2
CASSVTGTPSYEQYF	TRBV5-4	-
CASSGTANTEAFF	TRBV19	TRBJ1-1
CASSRLAGNGDEQYF	TRBV21-1	TRBJ2-7
CASTSSSLAVNTGELFF	TRBV9	TRBJ2-2
CSVETGDSYEQYF	TRBV29-1	TRBJ2-7
CASSDGINQPQHF	TRBV25-1	TRBJ1-5
CASSGLGGIETQYF	TRBV2	TRBJ2-5
CASSWRTSGVETQYF	TRBV5-4	TRBJ2-5
CASLLHPGTEAFF	TRBV6-1	TRBJ1-1
CAWSAAPGGPTDTQYF	TRBV30	TRBJ2-3
CASRLAALSSYEQYF	TRBV6-1	TRBJ2-7
CALDGGTDTQYF	TRBV30	TRBJ2-3
CASSDRGLSPADEQFF	TRBV7-8	TRBJ2-1
CASSQDVGNEQYF	TRBV4-3	TRBJ2-7
CASSFSPEHYEQYF	TRBV11-2	TRBJ2-7
CASTPRGEISYTF	TRBV5-6	TRBJ1-2
CAWSVSNWGFFYNSPLHF	TRBV30	TRBJ1-6
CASSLFETGAFYEQYF	TRBV28	TRBJ2-7
CASSTYRDKGLHSPLHF	TRBV7-4	TRBJ1-6
CASSFLAGGPYNEQFF	TRBV10-2	TRBJ2-1
CASNAVGQNTEAFF	TRBV4-2	TRBJ1-1
CASLQGSGTQYF	TRBV2	TRBJ2-5